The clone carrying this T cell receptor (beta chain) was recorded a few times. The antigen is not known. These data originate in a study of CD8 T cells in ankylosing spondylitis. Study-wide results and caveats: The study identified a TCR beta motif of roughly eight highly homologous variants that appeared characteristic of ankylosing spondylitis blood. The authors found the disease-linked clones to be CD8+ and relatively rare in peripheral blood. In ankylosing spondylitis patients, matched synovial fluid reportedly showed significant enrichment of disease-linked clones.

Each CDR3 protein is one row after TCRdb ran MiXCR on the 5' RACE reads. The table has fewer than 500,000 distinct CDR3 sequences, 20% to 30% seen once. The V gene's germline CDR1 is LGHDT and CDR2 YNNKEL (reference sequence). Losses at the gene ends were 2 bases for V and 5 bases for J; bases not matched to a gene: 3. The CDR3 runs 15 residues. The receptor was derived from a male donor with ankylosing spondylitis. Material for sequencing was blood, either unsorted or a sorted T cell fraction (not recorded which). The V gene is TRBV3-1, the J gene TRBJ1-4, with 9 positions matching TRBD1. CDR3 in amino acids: CASSQRTGANEKLFF. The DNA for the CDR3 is TGTGCCAGCAGCCAACGGACAGGGGCGAATGAAAAACTGTTTTTT. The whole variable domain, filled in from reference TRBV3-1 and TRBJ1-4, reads DTAVSQTPKYLVTQMGNDKSIKCEQNLGHDTMYWYKQDSKKFLKIMFSYNNKELIINETVPNRFSPKSPDKAHLNLHINSLELGDSAVYFCASSQRTGANEKLFFGSGTQLSVL.